Listed here is a single T cell receptor (beta chain). The data belong to a study of blood T cells in healthy people across ages. A sample-barcoded 5' primer and a J-beta primer mix were used in a second PCR of about 6 to 11 cycles. In TCRdb, the 5' RACE reads were re-called with MiXCR into one record per CDR3 protein. Here the sample spans about 760,000 distinct CDR3 sequences, around a quarter being singletons. CDR1 is MGHRA and CDR2 is YSYEKL in the germline V gene. With V trimmed by 2 bases and J by 3 bases, 7 bases remained unmatched. The CDR3 consists of 17 residues. These data also featured in a second study, about T cells of mothers and their children. That report adds: Barcodes and 2-4 random nucleotides were added by M1S in the second PCR.

Material for sequencing was blood. The rearrangement joins TRBV4-1 to TRBJ2-7; TRBD2 matches 13 bases. The clonotype comes from a boy younger than 18 in good health. CDR3 region: CASSQIHRLAGGYEQYF. CDR3 in DNA: TGCGCCAGCAGCCAAATCCACCGACTAGCGGGAGGCTACGAGCAGTACTTC.